This TCR beta chain was captured by sequencing in a study of blood T cell repertoires in COVID-19. In the study overall: Samples of COVID-19 (acute and convalescent) were obtained from the United States, Italy and Spain.

Authors' data handling: Amplified reference gene primers provided the basis for estimating nucleated cell counts. Sequencing was performed with immunoSEQ multiplex PCR; in TCRdb, only in-frame clones are kept and a portion is missing. D and trimming were read from the DNA, whereas the V and J calls and clone size are those reported in that table. The sample includes 250,000 or so clones, 70% to 85% of them seen just once. Trimming cost V 7 bases and J 0 bases, with 10 bases left between them. Per the germline V gene, CDR1 is SQVTM and CDR2 is ANQGSEA. CDR3 length: 12 residues. Residents of approximately 25 US areas, aged about 18 to 89 years, made up the participants. Participants reported their clinical history, and cohort assignment relied on those reports.

The sequence was obtained from a man in his sixties who had recovered from COVID-19. Sequenced: PBMCs or T cells enriched from blood (not recorded which). The genes are TRBV29-1 and TRBJ2-7, with a weak D call TRBD1 (6 bases). The CDR3: CSAGQSSYEQYF. CDR3 nucleotides: TGCAGCGCCGGACAGAGCTCCTACGAGCAGTACTTC.